The rows below give T cell receptor beta chains drawn from one sample of a study of blood T cell repertoires in COVID-19. The assay was immunoSEQ multiplex PCR, and TCRdb's table has in-frame clones only and misses some. The table records over 95,000 clones, more than 80% of them present only once. The sequenced material came from peripheral blood. Source of these receptors: an older woman with COVID-19, enrolled during active disease. Each CDR3 is given with its conserved first and last residue. D genes are given only for firm matches. A row's size may be missing; if present it is once, few, many or a size class.

j_call clone_size v_call d_call cdr3_aa cdr3_nt
TRBJ2-7 NA TRBV11-2 TRBD1 CASSVGQGSSYEQYF TGTGCCAGCAGCGTGGGACAGGGCAGCTCCTACGAGCAGTACTTC
TRBJ2-7 NA TRBV5-4 NA CASSHLSYEQYF TGTGCCAGCAGCCACCTATCCTACGAGCAGTACTTC
TRBJ1-1 NA TRBV30 NA CAWSWGPNTEAFF TGTGCCTGGAGCTGGGGGCCTAACACTGAAGCTTTCTTT
TRBJ1-3 NA TRBV30 TRBD1 CAWRGTGTEFGNTIYF TGTGCCTGGAGGGGAACCGGGACAGAATTTGGAAACACCATATATTTT
TRBJ1-1 once TRBV10-2 TRBD1 CAAKRGRDTEAFF TGCGCCGCAAAGAGGGGGCGGGACACTGAAGCTTTCTTT
TRBJ2-6 NA TRBV18 NA CASSPDSSGANVLTF TGTGCCAGCTCCCCGGACAGCTCTGGGGCCAACGTCCTGACTTTC
TRBJ1-2 NA TRBV7-8 TRBD1 CASSTGQGSLFGYTF TGTGCCAGCAGCACGGGACAGGGGAGCCTATTTGGCTACACCTTC
TRBJ1-2 NA TRBV7-3 TRBD1 CASSRGQGGNYGYTF TGTGCCAGCAGCCGGGGACAGGGAGGTAACTATGGCTACACCTTC
TRBJ2-3 NA TRBV19 NA CASRRGGESTDTQYF TGTGCCAGTAGGAGGGGCGGGGAATCGACAGATACGCAGTATTTT
TRBJ2-3 NA TRBV21-1 NA CASSPSGRRLTDTQYF TGTGCCAGCAGCCCCAGCGGGCGAAGACTCACAGATACGCAGTATTTT
TRBJ1-5 NA TRBV23-1 TRBD1 CASSPDRGPQPQHF TGCGCCAGCAGTCCAGACAGGGGGCCCCAGCCCCAGCATTTT
TRBJ1-3 NA TRBV15 NA CATSREPEGGRENTIYF TGTGCCACCAGCCGAGAGCCTGAGGGCGGCCGGGAAAACACCATATATTTT
TRBJ1-4 NA TRBV21-1 NA CASSKGQSNEKLFF TGTGCCAGCAGCAAAGGACAGAGTAATGAAAAACTGTTTTTT
TRBJ1-1 NA TRBV5-1 NA CASSLGSGGEAFF TGCGCCAGCAGCTTAGGATCCGGAGGTGAAGCTTTCTTT
TRBJ2-2 NA TRBV6-5 TRBD1 CASSFQGAHGTGELFF TGTGCCAGCAGTTTTCAGGGGGCGCATGGCACCGGGGAGCTGTTTTTT
TRBJ1-5 NA TRBV27 TRBD1 CASGRWTGSTPQHF TGTGCCAGCGGACGGTGGACAGGGTCAACGCCCCAGCATTTT
TRBJ2-1 once TRBV2 NA CASNKLASSYNEQFF TGTGCCAGCAACAAACTAGCAAGCTCCTACAATGAGCAGTTCTTC
TRBJ1-2 NA TRBV5-1 NA CASKGEHYGYTF TGCGCCAGCAAGGGGGAACACTATGGCTACACCTTC
TRBJ2-7 NA TRBV5-4 TRBD2 CASSFSGGGEQYF TGTGCCAGCAGCTTTTCTGGCGGGGGGGAGCAGTACTTC
TRBJ2-1 NA TRBV4-1 TRBD1 CARSRTGEDNEQFF TGCGCCCGCAGCCGGACAGGGGAGGACAATGAGCAGTTCTTC
TRBJ2-1 once TRBV27 TRBD1 CASSLRGGGEQFF TGTGCCAGCAGTTTGAGAGGGGGCGGTGAGCAGTTCTTC
TRBJ1-2 NA TRBV27 NA CASSLFMNTLPYGYTF TGTGCCAGCAGTTTATTTATGAACACGCTTCCTTATGGCTACACCTTC
TRBJ1-3 NA TRBV18 NA CASSPRGVDVNLSGNTIYF TGTGCCAGCTCACCTCGGGGGGTGGACGTAAACCTCTCTGGAAACACCATATATTTT
TRBJ1-1 few TRBV10-3 NA CAISESIGGPEGAFF TGTGCCATCAGTGAGTCGATCGGCGGGCCTGAGGGAGCTTTCTTT
TRBJ2-1 NA TRBV5-1 NA CASRVSNNEQFF TGCGCCAGCAGGGTTAGTAACAATGAGCAGTTCTTC
TRBJ1-1 few TRBV5-1 NA CASSLVTGSVRGDTRNTEAFF TGCGCCAGCAGCTTGGTCACGGGGTCGGTGCGAGGCGATACTCGGAACACTGAAGCTTTCTTT
TRBJ2-7 NA TRBV2 NA CASRAGPYEQYF TGTGCCAGCAGAGCCGGTCCCTACGAGCAGTACTTC
TRBJ1-2 NA TRBV4-1 NA CASSQEERTQRGYTF TGCGCCAGCAGCCAAGAAGAGAGGACTCAGCGGGGCTACACCTTC
TRBJ1-2 NA TRBV19 NA CASRQPLYGYTF TGTGCCAGTCGACAGCCCCTCTATGGCTACACCTTC